This T cell receptor beta chain came from a study of early T cells in non-severe SARS-CoV-2 infection. About the research overall: From unsorted whole blood, bulk RNA was sequenced, and the chains remained unpaired.

The CDR3 length is 13 residues. V lost 5 bases, J lost 8 bases, and 13 bases lay in between. Germline V gives CDR1 SNHLY, CDR2 FYNNEI. Individual cDNA molecules were tagged with unique molecular identifiers, the study reported. TCRdb passed the 5' RACE reads through MiXCR, listing each CDR3 protein once. The sample contains tens of thousands of distinct CDR3 sequences, around 13% of which appear only once. Findings of the study overall: VDJdb matches were skewed toward anti-spike CD8 T cell responses.

As to this clonotype: What it recognizes is unknown.

Input material: whole blood. The origin of this receptor is an adult who was a healthcare worker with PCR-confirmed SARS-CoV-2 infection or an uninfected control (not recorded which). J is TRBJ2-1 and V is TRBV2; tentative D call: TRBD2 (6 bases). The CDR3 DNA reads as TGTGCCAGCAGTCTTTCGGGGGTTCATGAGCAGTTCTTC. As protein: CASSLSGVHEQFF.